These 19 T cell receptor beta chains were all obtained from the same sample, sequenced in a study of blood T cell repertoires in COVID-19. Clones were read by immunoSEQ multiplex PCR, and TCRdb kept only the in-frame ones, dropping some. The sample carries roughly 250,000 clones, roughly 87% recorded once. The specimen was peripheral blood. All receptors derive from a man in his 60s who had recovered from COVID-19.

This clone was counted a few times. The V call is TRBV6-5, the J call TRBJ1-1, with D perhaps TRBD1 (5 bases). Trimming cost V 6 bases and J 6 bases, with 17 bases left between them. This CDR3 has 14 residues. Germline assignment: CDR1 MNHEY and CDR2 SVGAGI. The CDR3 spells CASSGDSLVAEAFF. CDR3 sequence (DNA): TGTGCCAGCAGCGGGGACTCCCTTGTGGCTGAAGCTTTCTTT.

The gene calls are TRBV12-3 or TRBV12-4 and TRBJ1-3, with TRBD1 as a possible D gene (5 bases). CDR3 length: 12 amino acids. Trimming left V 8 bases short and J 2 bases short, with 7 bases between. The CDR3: CASQGPGNTIYF. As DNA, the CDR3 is TGTGCCAGCCAGGGCCCTGGAAACACCATATATTTT.

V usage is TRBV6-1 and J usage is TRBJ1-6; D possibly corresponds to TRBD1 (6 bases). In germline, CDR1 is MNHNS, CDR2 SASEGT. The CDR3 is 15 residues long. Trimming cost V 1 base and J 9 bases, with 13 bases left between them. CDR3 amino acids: CASSEEVLGGSPLHF. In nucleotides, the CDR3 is TGTGCCAGCAGTGAAGAGGTATTAGGGGGTTCACCCCTCCACTTT.

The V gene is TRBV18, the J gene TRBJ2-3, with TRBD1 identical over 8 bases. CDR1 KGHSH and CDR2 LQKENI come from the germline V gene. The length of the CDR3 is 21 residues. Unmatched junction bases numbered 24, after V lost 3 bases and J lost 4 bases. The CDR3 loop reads CASSPAGGKWGSSRNSDTQYF. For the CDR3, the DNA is TGTGCCAGCTCACCGGCAGGGGGCAAATGGGGGTCCTCGAGGAACTCAGATACGCAGTATTTT.

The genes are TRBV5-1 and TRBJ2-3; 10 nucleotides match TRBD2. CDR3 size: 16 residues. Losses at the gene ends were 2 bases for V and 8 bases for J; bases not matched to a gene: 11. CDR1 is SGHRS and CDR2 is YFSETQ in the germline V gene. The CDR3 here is CASSFTSPSGGGTQYF. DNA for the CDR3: TGCGCCAGCAGCTTCACGTCGCCTAGCGGGGGCGGTACGCAGTATTTT.

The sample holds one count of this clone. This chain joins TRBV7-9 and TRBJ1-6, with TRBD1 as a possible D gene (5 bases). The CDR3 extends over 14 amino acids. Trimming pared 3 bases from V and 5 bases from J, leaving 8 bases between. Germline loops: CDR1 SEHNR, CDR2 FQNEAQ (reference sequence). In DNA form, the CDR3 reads TGTGCCAGCAGCTTGCAGACAGATAATTCACCCCTCCACTTT. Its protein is CASSLQTDNSPLHF.

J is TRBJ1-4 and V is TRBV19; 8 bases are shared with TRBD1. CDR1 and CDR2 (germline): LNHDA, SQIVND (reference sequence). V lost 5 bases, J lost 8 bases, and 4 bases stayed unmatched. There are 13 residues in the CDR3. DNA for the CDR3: TGTGCCAGTAGTTCCCGGACAGGGGAAAAACTGTTTTTT. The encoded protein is CASSSRTGEKLFF.

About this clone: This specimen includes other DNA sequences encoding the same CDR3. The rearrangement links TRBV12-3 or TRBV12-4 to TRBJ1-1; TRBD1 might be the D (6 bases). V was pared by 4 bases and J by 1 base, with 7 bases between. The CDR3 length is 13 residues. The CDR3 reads CASSSTGNTEAFF. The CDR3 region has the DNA TGTGCCAGCAGTTCGACAGGGAACACTGAAGCTTTCTTT.

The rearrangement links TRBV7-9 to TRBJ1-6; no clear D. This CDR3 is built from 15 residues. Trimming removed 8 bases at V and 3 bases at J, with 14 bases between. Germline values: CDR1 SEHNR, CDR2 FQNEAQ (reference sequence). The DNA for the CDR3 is TGTGCCAGCTTGGACTCGGACGTCTATAATTCACCCCTCCACTTT. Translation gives CASLDSDVYNSPLHF.

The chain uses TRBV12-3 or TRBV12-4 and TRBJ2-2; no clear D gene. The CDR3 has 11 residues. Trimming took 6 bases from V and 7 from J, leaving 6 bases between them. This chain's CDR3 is CASRERGELFF. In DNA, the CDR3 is TGTGCCAGCAGAGAGCGCGGGGAGCTGTTTTTT.

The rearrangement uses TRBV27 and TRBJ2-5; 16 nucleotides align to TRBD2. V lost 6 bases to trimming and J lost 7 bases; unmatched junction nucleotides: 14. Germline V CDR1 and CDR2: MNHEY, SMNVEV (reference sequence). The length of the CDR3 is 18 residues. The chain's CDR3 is CASSRSPGLAGGLGTQYF. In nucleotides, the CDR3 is TGTGCCAGCAGCCGATCCCCGGGACTAGCGGGGGGGCTGGGGACCCAGTACTTC.

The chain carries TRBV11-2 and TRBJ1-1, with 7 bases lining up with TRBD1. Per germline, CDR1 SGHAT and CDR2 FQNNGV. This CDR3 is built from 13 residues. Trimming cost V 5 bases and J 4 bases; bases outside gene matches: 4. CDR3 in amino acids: CASSLTGVTEAFF. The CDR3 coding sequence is TGTGCCAGCAGCCTTACAGGGGTCACTGAAGCTTTCTTT.

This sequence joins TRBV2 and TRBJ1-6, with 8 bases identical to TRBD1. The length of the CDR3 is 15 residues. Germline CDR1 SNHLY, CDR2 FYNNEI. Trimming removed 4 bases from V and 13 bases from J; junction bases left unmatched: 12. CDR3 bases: TGTGCCAGCAGTGCCCGTCCCGGGACAGGTTCCCCCCTCCACTTT. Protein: CASSARPGTGSPLHF.

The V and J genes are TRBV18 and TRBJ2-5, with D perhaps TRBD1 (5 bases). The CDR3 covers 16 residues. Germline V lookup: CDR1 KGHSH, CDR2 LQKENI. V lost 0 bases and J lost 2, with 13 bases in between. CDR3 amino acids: CASSPPVAGPQETQYF. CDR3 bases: TGTGCCAGCTCACCACCGGTGGCAGGGCCGCAAGAGACCCAGTACTTC.

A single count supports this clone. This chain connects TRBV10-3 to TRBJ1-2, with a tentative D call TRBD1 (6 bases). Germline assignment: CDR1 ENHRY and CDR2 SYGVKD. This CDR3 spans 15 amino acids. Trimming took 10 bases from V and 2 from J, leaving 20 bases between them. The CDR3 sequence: CATRVGEGGNYGYTF. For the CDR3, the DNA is TGTGCCACCCGAGTAGGTGAGGGGGGGAACTATGGCTACACCTTC.

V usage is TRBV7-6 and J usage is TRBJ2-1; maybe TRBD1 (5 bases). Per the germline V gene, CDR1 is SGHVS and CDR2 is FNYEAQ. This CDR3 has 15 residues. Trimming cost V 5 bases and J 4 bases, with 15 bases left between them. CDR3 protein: CASSPRGSRYNEQFF. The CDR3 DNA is TGTGCCAGCAGCCCAAGGGGAAGTCGATACAATGAGCAGTTCTTC. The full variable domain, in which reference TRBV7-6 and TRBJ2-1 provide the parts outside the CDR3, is GAGVSQSPRYKVTKRGQDVALRCDPISGHVSLYWYRQALGQGPEFLTYFNYEAQQDKSGLPNDRFSAERPEGSISTLTIQRTEQRDSAMYRCASSPRGSRYNEQFFGPGTRLTVL.

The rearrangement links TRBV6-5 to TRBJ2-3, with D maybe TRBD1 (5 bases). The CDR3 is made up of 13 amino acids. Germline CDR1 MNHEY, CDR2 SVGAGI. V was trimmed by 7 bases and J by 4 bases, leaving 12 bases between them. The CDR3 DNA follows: TGTGCCAGCATAGGTGGGGCACCAGATACGCAGTATTTT. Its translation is CASIGGAPDTQYF.

The DNA of the CDR3 is TGTGCCAGCTCACCCCTCCTTTCGGACACTGAAGCTTTCTTT. Protein product: CASSPLLSDTEAFF. The chain has TRBV18 and TRBJ1-1, with unresolved D. CDR3 length: 14 residues. Germline V gives CDR1 KGHSH, CDR2 LQKENI. Trimming stripped 3 bases from V and 3 bases from J, with 11 bases between.

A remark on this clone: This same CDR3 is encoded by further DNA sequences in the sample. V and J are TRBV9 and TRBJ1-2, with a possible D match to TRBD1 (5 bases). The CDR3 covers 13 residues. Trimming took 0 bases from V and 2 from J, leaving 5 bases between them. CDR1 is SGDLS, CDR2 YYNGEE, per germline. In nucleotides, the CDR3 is TGTGCCAGCAGCGTAGACAGGAACTATGGCTACACCTTC. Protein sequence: CASSVDRNYGYTF.